This T cell receptor beta chain was found in a study of OX40 agonist ivuxolimab in advanced cancers. Study at large: Partial response was recorded in three patients: one hepatocellular carcinoma and two cutaneous melanoma cases.

In its sample, this clone was seen a few times. Antigen unknown. Overall study findings and caveats: On average, CD8+ T cells showed a greater number of expanded clones than CD4+. With doses of 0.1 to 3.0 mg/kg, CD4+ and CD8+ blood T cells had undergone clonal expansion by week 6.

Only in-frame clones appear in the TCRdb table, and some are missing; sequencing was by immunoSEQ multiplex PCR. The table shows roughly 11,000 clones, with 80% to 90% occurring only once. Collection of blood occurred at baseline, at cycle 4 day 1, and at cycle 7 day 1. Germline V gives CDR1 LGHNA, CDR2 YNFKEQ. Trimming at V came to 5 bases and at J to 6 bases, leaving 6 bases not matched to a gene. This CDR3 comprises 15 residues. The sequenced sample was CD4+ or CD8+ T cells sorted from blood, obtained in a trial of the OX40 agonist ivuxolimab. The clonotype originates from an adult with an advanced solid tumor such as melanoma, head and neck, liver or kidney cancer. This chain uses TRBV4-2 with TRBJ2-7; the match to TRBD2 covers 14 bases. The CDR3 region is CASSTTSGRALEQYF. The CDR3 nucleotides are TGTGCCAGCAGCACGACTAGCGGGAGGGCCCTCGAGCAGTACTTC.